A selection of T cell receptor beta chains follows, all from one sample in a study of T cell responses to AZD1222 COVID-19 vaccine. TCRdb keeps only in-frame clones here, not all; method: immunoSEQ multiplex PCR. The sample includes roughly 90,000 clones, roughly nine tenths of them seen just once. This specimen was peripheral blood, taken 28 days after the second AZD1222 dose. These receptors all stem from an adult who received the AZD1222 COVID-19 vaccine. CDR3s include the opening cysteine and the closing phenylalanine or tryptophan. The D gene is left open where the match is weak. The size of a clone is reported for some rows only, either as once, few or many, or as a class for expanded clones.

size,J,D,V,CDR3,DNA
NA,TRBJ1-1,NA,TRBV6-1,CASSEREVTEAFF,TGTGCCAGCAGTGAGAGGGAGGTCACTGAAGCTTTCTTT
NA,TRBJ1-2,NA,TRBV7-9,CASSTRQAGYGYTF,TGTGCCAGCAGCACACGACAGGCCGGCTATGGCTACACCTTC
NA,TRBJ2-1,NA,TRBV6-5,CASSYSPSSYNEQFF,TGTGCCAGCAGTTACTCTCCTAGCTCCTACAATGAGCAGTTCTTC
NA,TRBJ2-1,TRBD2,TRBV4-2,CASREERGGRNEQFF,TGTGCCAGCAGGGAGGAGCGGGGGGGGAGGAATGAGCAGTTCTTC
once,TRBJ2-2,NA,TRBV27,CASSLSFGSGELFF,TGTGCCAGCAGTTTATCGTTTGGATCCGGGGAGCTGTTTTTT
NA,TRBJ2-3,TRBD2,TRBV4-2,CASSQPGLDTDTQYF,TGTGCCAGCAGCCAACCGGGACTAGACACAGATACGCAGTATTTT
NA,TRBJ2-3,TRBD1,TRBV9,CASSGLTGGGDTQYF,TGTGCCAGCAGCGGATTGACAGGGGGTGGAGATACGCAGTATTTT
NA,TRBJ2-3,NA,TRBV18,CASSPQTTASTDTQYF,TGTGCCAGCTCACCACAAACGACAGCTAGCACAGATACGCAGTATTTT
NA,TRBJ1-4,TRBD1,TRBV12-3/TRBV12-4,CASRAGQGQKLFF,TGTGCCAGCAGAGCAGGACAGGGCCAAAAACTGTTTTTT
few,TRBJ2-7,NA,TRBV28,CASSTPVAEQYF,TGTGCCAGCAGTACCCCTGTGGCCGAGCAGTACTTC
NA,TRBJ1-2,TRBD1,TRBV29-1,CSVGVRQGAFGYTF,TGCAGCGTTGGAGTGCGACAGGGGGCTTTCGGCTACACCTTC
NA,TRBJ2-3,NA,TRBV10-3,CAIGNLRGLTDTQYF,TGTGCCATAGGGAATTTGCGGGGGCTCACAGATACGCAGTATTTT
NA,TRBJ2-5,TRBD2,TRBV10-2,CASNLSGAQETQYF,TGCGCCAGCAACCTTAGCGGGGCGCAAGAGACCCAGTACTTC
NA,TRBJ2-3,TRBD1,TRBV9,CASSAGTGGDTQYF,TGTGCCAGCAGCGCCGGGACAGGGGGAGATACGCAGTATTTT
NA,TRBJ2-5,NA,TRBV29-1,CSVEGGNIEKETQYF,TGCAGCGTTGAAGGAGGAAATATAGAGAAAGAGACCCAGTACTTC
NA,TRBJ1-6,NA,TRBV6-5,CASSSPRHPVLLLHF,TGTGCCAGCAGTTCCCCTCGACATCCCGTTCTACTCCTCCACTTT
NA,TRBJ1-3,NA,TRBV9,CASSVGGVEPGNTIYF,TGTGCCAGCAGCGTAGGAGGGGTGGAACCTGGAAACACCATATATTTT
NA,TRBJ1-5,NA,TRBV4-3,CASSQDPGQPQHF,TGCGCCAGCAGCCAAGATCCGGGTCAGCCCCAGCATTTT
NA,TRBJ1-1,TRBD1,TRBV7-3,CASSPDRDTEAFF,TGTGCCAGCAGCCCGGACAGGGACACTGAAGCTTTCTTT
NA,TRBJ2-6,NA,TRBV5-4,CASSQPGRDSGANVLTF,TGTGCCAGCAGCCAGCCGGGACGGGACTCTGGGGCCAACGTCCTGACTTTC
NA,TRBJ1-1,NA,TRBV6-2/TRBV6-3,CASSTPGGVTEAFF,TGTGCCAGCAGCACCCCGGGGGGTGTGACTGAAGCTTTCTTT
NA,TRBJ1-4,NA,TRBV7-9,CASSLLSGVSVEKLFF,TGTGCCAGCAGCTTATTGTCCGGGGTGTCAGTTGAAAAACTGTTTTTT
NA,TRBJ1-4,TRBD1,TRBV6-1,CASRESTTGVAEKLFF,TGTGCCAGCAGAGAATCTACTACAGGGGTGGCGGAAAAACTGTTTTTT
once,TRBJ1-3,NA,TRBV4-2,CASSQEGEFAGNTIYF,TGTGCCAGCAGCCAAGAGGGAGAGTTTGCTGGAAACACCATATATTTT
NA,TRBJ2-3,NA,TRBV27,CATRFGGTDTQYF,TGTGCCACCCGTTTCGGGGGCACAGATACGCAGTATTTT
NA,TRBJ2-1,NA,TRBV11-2,CASSLRLDAVQFF,TGTGCCAGCAGTCTAAGGCTCGACGCAGTGCAGTTCTTC
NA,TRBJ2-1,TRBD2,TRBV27,CASSRKAGGPYNEQFF,TGTGCCAGCAGCAGGAAAGCGGGGGGGCCCTACAATGAGCAGTTCTTC
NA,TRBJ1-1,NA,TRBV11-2,CASSYTGVSEAFF,TGTGCCAGCAGCTACACGGGGGTATCTGAAGCTTTCTTT
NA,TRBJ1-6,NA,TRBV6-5,CASSYSIRQRRGPLHF,TGTGCCAGCAGTTACTCGATACGACAGCGACGGGGGCCCCTCCACTTT
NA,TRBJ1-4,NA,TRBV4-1,CASSQGLVSRKLFF,TGCGCCAGCAGCCAAGGGTTAGTTAGTCGAAAACTGTTTTTT
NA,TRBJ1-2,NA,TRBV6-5,CASSPLTGINYGYTF,TGTGCCAGCAGTCCCCTCACGGGTATCAACTATGGCTACACCTTC
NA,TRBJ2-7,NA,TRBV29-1,CSVEDDQESYEQYF,TGCAGCGTTGAAGATGATCAGGAATCCTACGAGCAGTACTTC
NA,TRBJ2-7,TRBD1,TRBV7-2,CASSSTQKTGREQYF,TGTGCCAGCAGCTCGACCCAAAAGACAGGGCGTGAGCAGTACTTC
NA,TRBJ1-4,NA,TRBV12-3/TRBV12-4,CASSLYGTEKLFF,TGTGCCAGCAGTTTATATGGGACTGAAAAACTGTTTTTT
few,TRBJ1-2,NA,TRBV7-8,CASSLPSGGSGRFTF,TGTGCCAGCAGCTTACCATCGGGGGGGTCCGGGCGCTTCACCTTC
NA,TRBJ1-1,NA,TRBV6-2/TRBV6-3,CASSYWGLMNTEAFF,TGTGCCAGCAGTTATTGGGGGCTCATGAACACTGAAGCTTTCTTT
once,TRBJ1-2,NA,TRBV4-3,CASSQDPGIHYGYTF,TGCGCCAGCAGCCAAGATCCAGGTATACACTATGGCTACACCTTC
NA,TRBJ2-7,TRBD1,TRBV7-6,CASSLGQGVRNEQYF,TGTGCCAGCAGCTTAGGACAGGGGGTTCGGAACGAGCAGTACTTC
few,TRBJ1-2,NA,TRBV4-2,CASSQDAYSYTF,TGTGCCAGCAGCCAAGATGCCTATAGCTACACCTTC
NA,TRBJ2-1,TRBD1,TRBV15,CATSRGTGGSYNEQFF,TGTGCCACCAGCAGGGGGACAGGGGGCTCCTACAATGAGCAGTTCTTC
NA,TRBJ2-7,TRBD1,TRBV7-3,CASSPRDRVEQYF,TGTGCCAGCAGCCCCCGGGACAGGGTCGAGCAGTACTTC
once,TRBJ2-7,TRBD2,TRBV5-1,CASSATKTSVAINEQYF,TGCGCCAGCAGCGCCACAAAAACTAGCGTTGCGATCAACGAGCAGTACTTC
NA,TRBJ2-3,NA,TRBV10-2,CASSEFWGADTQYF,TGCGCCAGCAGTGAGTTTTGGGGGGCAGATACGCAGTATTTT
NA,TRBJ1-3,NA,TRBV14,CASSPGLVNTIYF,TGTGCCAGCAGCCCGGGACTTGTGAACACCATATATTTT
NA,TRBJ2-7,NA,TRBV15,CATSRATGGGYSYEQYF,TGTGCCACCAGCAGAGCGACGGGGGGCGGCTACTCCTACGAGCAGTACTTC